This TCR beta chain emerged from a study of blood T cell repertoires in COVID-19. This CDR3 contains 16 residues. In germline, CDR1 is KGHSH, CDR2 LQKENI. With 3 bases removed from V and 10 bases from J, the gap between germline ends came to 22 bases. Authors' analysis steps: Amplification from reference gene primers served as the basis for estimated nucleated cell counts. The method was immunoSEQ multiplex PCR; TCRdb's version includes in-frame clones alone and lacks a portion of them. The V and J calls and the clone size are those of that table, but D and trimming were determined from the DNA. Counted here are some 200,000 clones, over 75% occurring once; the ten biggest clones make up about 2.4%.

The sequence was collected from a woman aged 70-85 years with COVID-19, enrolled during active disease. What was sequenced was peripheral blood. The chain joins TRBV18 to TRBJ2-1; D is possibly TRBD2 (6 bases). CDR3 nucleotides: TGTGCCAGCTCACCGCCATCCGGGACTTCTAGTGGCGAGCAGTTCTTC. Protein product: CASSPPSGTSSGEQFF.